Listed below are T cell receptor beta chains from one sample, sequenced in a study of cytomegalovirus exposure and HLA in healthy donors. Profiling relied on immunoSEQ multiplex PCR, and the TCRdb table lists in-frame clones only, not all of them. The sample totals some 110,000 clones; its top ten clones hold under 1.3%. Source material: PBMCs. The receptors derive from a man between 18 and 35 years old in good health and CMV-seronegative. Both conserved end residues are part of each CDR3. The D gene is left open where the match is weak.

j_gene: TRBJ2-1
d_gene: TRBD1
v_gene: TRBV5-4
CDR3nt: TGTGCCAGCAGCGGCGGACAGGGGAGCTCCTACAATGAGCAGTTCTTC
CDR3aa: CASSGGQGSSYNEQFF

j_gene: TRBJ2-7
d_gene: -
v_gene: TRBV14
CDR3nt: TGTGCCAGCAGCCAAGTACTGGGGGCCCCCGGAGAGCAGTACTTC
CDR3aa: CASSQVLGAPGEQYF

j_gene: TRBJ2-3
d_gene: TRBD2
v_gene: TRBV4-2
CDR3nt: TGTGCCAGCAGCCAAGCCAGGTCCCCTAGCGGGAGGGCCAGCACAGATACGCAGTATTTT
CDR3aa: CASSQARSPSGRASTDTQYF

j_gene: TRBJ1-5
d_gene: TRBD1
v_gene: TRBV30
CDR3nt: TGTGCCTGGAGCCAATCGACCGGGACAGGGACAGCTCAGCCCCAGCATTTT
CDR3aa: CAWSQSTGTGTAQPQHF

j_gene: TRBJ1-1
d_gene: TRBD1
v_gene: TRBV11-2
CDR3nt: TGTGCCAGCAGCTGGGACAGGAACACTGAAGCTTTCTTT
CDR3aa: CASSWDRNTEAFF

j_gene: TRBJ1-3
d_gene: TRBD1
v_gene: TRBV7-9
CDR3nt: TGTGCCAGCAGCCTTTTTAACAGGGGTCACGACTCTGGAAACACCATATATTTT
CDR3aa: CASSLFNRGHDSGNTIYF

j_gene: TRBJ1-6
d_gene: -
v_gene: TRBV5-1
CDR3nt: TGCGCCAGCAGCTTGGACAGGGCTGGTTCACCCCTCCACTTT
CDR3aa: CASSLDRAGSPLHF

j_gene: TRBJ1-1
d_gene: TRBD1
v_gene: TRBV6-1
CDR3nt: TGTGCCAGCAGCAGGACAGGGCGAACTGAAGCTTTCTTT
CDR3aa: CASSRTGRTEAFF

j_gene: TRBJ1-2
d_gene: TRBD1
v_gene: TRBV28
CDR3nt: TGTGCCAGCAGTTTCGGGACAGACTACGATGGCTACACCTTC
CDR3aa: CASSFGTDYDGYTF

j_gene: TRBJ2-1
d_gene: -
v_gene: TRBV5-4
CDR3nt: TGTGCCAGCAGTCAGGGCCTCTACAATGAGCAGTTCTTC
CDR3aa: CASSQGLYNEQFF

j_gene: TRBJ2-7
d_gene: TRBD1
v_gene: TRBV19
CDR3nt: TGTGCCAGTAGTGGACAGGGGGCTTCCGAGCAGTACTTC
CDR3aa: CASSGQGASEQYF

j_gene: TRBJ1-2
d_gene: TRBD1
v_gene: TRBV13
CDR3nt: TGTGCCAGCAGCTTGGACAGGTCTTATGGCTACACCTTC
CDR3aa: CASSLDRSYGYTF

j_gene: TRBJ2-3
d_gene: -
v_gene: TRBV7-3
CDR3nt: TGTGCCAGCAGCCACAATCCGGGGACAGATACGCAGTATTTT
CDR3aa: CASSHNPGTDTQYF

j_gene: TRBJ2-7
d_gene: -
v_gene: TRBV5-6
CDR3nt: TGTGCCAGCAGCTTGGCAGGGATCTACGAGCAGTACTTC
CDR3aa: CASSLAGIYEQYF

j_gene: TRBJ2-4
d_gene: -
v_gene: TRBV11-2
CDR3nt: TGTGCCAGCAGCTTATACAGGGTCGGGGTACCCAAAAACATTCAGTACTTC
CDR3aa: CASSLYRVGVPKNIQYF

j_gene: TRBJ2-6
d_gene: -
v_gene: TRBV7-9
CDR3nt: TGTGCCAGCAGCTTAGTCGGCAGGGCCACCTCTGGGGCCAACGTCCTGACTTTC
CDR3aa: CASSLVGRATSGANVLTF

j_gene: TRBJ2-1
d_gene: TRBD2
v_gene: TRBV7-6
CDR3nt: TGTGCCAGCAGCCATGACGGTAGCGGGAGGGCCTTATGGGTAAACAATGAGCAGTTCTTC
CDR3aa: CASSHDGSGRALWVNNEQFF

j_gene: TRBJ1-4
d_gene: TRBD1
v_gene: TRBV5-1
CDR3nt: TGCGCCAGCAGCTTTACAGGGGTTAGTGAAAAACTGTTTTTT
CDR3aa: CASSFTGVSEKLFF

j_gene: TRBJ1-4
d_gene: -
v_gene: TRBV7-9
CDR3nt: TGTGCCAGCAGCTCCCGTACAACTAATGAAAAACTGTTTTTT
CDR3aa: CASSSRTTNEKLFF

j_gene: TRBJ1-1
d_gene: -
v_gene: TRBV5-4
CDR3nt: TGTGCCAGCAGCTTGGTGTCCCCAGGGTCGGGAGCTTTCTTT
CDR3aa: CASSLVSPGSGAFF

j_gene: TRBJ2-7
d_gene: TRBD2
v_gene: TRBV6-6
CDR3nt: TGTGCCAGCAGTTACTTGACTAGCGGGACCTACGAGCAGTACTTC
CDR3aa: CASSYLTSGTYEQYF

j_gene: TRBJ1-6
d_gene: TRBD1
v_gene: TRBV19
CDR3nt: TGTGCCAGTAGTCCCGGGGACAGGGGGAATTCACCCCTCCACTTT
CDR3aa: CASSPGDRGNSPLHF

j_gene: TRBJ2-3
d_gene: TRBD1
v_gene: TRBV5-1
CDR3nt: TGCGCCAGCAGTAACAGGGGTAGCACAGATACGCAGTATTTT
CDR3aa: CASSNRGSTDTQYF

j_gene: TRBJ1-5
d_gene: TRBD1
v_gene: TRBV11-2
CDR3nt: TGTGCCAGCAGCCGGGACAGGAATCAGCCCCAGCATTTT
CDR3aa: CASSRDRNQPQHF

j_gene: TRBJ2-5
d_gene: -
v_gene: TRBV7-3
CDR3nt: TGTGCCAGCAGCTACGGCCTGAGTAGCCTAGAGACCCAGTACTTC
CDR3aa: CASSYGLSSLETQYF

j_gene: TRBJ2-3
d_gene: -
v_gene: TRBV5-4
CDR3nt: TGTGCCAGCAGCAATGAGGGGGTAACAGATACGCAGTATTTT
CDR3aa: CASSNEGVTDTQYF

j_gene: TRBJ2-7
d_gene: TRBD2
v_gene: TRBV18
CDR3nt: TGTGCCAGCTCACCACTACTGCGGGAGGAATCCTACGAGCAGTACTTC
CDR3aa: CASSPLLREESYEQYF

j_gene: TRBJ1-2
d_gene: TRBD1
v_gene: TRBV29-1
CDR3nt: TGCAGCGTTGACGCGGGTGACAGGGCTGGCTACACCTTC
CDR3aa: CSVDAGDRAGYTF

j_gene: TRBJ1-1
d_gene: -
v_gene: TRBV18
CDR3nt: TGTGCCAGCTCCAGTGGGCGGGTTGAAGCTTTCTTT
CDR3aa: CASSSGRVEAFF

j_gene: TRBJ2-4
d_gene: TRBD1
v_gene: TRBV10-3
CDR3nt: TGTGCCATCAGTGAGGACAGGGCGACAAACATTCAGTACTTC
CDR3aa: CAISEDRATNIQYF

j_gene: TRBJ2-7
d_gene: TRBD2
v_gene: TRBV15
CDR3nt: TGTGCCACCAGCAGTGAGAATCCGACTAGCGGGAATCTATACGAGCAGTACTTC
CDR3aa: CATSSENPTSGNLYEQYF

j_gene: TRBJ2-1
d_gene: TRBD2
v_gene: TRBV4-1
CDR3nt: TGCGCCAGCAGCCAAGATAGCAGCGGGAGCTCCTACAATGAGCAGTTCTTC
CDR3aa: CASSQDSSGSSYNEQFF

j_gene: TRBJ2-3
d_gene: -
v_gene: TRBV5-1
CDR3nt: TGCGCCAGCAGCTTGGCCGGAGCAGATACGCAGTATTTT
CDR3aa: CASSLAGADTQYF

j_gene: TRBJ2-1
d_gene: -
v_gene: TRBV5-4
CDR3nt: TGTGCCAGCAGCTCTGGAGGGGATGAGCAGTTCTTC
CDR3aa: CASSSGGDEQFF

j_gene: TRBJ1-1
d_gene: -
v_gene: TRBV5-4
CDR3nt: TGTGCCAGCAGCTTGGCTGTTGACAGGACAAACACTGAAGCTTTCTTT
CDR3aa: CASSLAVDRTNTEAFF

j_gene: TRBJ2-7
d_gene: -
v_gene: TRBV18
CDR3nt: TGTGCCAGCTCACCAATTACAGGTCCTAACCCCCACGAGCAGTACTTC
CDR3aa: CASSPITGPNPHEQYF

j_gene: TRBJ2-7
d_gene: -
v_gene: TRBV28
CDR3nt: TGTGCCAGCAGTCCGGGAAACGAGCAGTACTTC
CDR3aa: CASSPGNEQYF

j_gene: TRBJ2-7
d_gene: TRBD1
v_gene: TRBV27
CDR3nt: TGTGCCAGCAGTTTACAAATTTTGTGTTTTATACTGTCACTTAAGGACAGGGTCGAAGGCGAGCAGTACTTC
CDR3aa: CASSLQILCFILSLKDRVEGEQYF

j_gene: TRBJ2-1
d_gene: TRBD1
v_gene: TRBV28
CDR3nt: TGTGCCAGCAGTTTCACAACCGGGACAGCCTACAATGAGCAGTTCTTC
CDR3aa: CASSFTTGTAYNEQFF

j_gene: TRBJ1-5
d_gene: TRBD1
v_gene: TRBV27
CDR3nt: TGTGCCAGCAGTGGACAGGACCCCAATCAGCCCCAGCATTTT
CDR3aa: CASSGQDPNQPQHF

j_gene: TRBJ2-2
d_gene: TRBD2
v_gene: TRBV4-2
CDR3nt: TGTGCCAGCAGCCCGCAAGAAAGAATAGCGGGGGGTTTAGGTACTACGGCGAACACCGGGGAGCTGTTTTTT
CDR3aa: CASSPQERIAGGLGTTANTGELFF

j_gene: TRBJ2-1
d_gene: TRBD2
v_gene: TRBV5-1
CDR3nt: TGCGCCAGCAGATTGACCCCAGCGGGGGGGCCGTACAATGAGCAGTTCTTC
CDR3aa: CASRLTPAGGPYNEQFF

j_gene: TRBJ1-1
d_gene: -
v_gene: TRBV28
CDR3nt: TGTGCCAGCAGTCTCGGGACACAGAACACTGAAGCTTTCTTT
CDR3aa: CASSLGTQNTEAFF

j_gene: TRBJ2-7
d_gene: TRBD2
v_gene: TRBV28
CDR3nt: TGTGCCAGCAGGCTGCCAGCGGGAGGGCAGTACTTC
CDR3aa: CASRLPAGGQYF

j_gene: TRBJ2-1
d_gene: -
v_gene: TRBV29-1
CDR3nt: TGCAGCCCCCACCGGGGGCGGGAGAAGAATGAGCAGTTCTTC
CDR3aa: CSPHRGREKNEQFF

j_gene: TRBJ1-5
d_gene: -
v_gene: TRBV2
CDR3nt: TGTGCCAGCAGCAAGACAAGGCAGCCCCAGCATTTT
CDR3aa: CASSKTRQPQHF

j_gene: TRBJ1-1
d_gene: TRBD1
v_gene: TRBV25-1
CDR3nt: TGTGCCAGCAGTGATCCCGGGACAGGGGGGATGAACACTGAAGCTTTCTTT
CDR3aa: CASSDPGTGGMNTEAFF

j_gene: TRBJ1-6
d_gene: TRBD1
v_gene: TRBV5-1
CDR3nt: TGCGCCAGCAGCAGGGGACAGGGTAATTCACCCCTCCACTTT
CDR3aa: CASSRGQGNSPLHF

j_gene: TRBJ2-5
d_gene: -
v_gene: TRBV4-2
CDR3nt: TGTGCCAGCAGCCAAGTCGCCGGCGGAGAGACCCAGTACTTC
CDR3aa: CASSQVAGGETQYF

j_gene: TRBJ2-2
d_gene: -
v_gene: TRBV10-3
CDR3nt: TGTGCCATCAGGCCGACAGGATCGGGAACCGGGGAGCTGTTTTTT
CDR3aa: CAIRPTGSGTGELFF